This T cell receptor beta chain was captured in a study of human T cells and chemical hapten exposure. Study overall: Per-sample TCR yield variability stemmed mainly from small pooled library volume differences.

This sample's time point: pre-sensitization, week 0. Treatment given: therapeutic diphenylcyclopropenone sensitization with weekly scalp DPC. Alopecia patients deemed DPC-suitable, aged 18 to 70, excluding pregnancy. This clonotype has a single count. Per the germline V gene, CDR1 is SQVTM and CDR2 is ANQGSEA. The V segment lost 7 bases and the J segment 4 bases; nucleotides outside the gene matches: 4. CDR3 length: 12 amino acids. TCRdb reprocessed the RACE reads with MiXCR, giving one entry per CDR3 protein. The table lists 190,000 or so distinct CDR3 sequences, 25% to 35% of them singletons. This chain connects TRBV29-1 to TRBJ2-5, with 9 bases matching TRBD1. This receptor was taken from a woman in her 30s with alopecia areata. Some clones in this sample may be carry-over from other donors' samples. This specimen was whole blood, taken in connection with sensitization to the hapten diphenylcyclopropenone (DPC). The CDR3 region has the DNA TGCAGCGCTGGACAGGGGACAGAGACCCAGTACTTC. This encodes CSAGQGTETQYF.